This TCR beta chain was observed in a study of cytomegalovirus exposure and HLA in healthy donors. Regarding the study as a whole: A few of the chains that were CMV-associated were confirmed in vitro to be specific for CMV antigens.

As concerns this clone: What it binds is unknown.

TCRdb's table, derived via immunoSEQ multiplex PCR, lists solely in-frame clones and lacks some. This sample has a few hundred thousand clones; approximately 80% occur once, and the top ten carry more than 13%. CDR3 length equals 12 residues. V lost 6 bases to trimming and J lost 4 bases, with 10 bases between them. CDR1 is MDHEN, CDR2 SYDVKM, per germline. This clonotype was obtained from a young woman in good health and CMV-seropositive. The sample taken for sequencing was PBMCs. V is TRBV28 and J is TRBJ2-7; D unclear. The CDR3 protein is CASSPDRYEQYF. The DNA for the CDR3 is TGTGCCAGCAGCCCGGACCGTTACGAGCAGTACTTC.